These 19 T cell receptor beta chains came from one sample sequenced in a study of T-cell memory formation after mild COVID-19. TCRdb reanalysed the 5' RACE reads using MiXCR and keeps one entry per CDR3 protein. The table includes hundreds of thousands of distinct CDR3 sequences, around 27% detected once. Source material: PBMCs or a T cell subset sorted from them (not recorded which). The receptors were sampled from an adult woman who had mild COVID-19 (a few samples of this study predate the infection). Cell type and time point are not known.

This clonotype has a handful of counts. The chain has TRBV5-1 and TRBJ2-7; D possibly corresponds to TRBD2 (7 bases). The CDR3 has 14 residues. The V gene lost 1 base and the J gene lost 7 bases, with 15 bases spanning the gap. Germline V gives CDR1 SGHRS, CDR2 YFSETQ. The CDR3 is CASSLSRGGEEQYF. In nucleotides, the CDR3 is TGCGCCAGCAGCTTGTCAAGGGGGGGAGAGGAGCAGTACTTC. The whole variable domain, remainder taken from reference TRBV5-1 and TRBJ2-7, is KAGVTQTPRYLIKTRGQQVTLSCSPISGHRSVSWYQQTPGQGLQFLFEYFSETQRNKGNFPGRFSGRQFSNSRSEMNVSTLELGDSALYLCASSLSRGGEEQYFGPGTRLTVT.

In this sample, this clonotype turned up a few times. The chain recombines TRBV29-1 with TRBJ1-2, with 7 positions matching TRBD1. This CDR3 is built from 13 residues. Germline CDR1 and CDR2: SQVTM and ANQGSEA. V gave up 7 bases and J gave up 4 bases; unmatched junction bases: 9. The CDR3 nucleotides are TGCAGCGCTAAGGGGGCAGAGAGCTATGGCTACACCTTC. Protein: CSAKGAESYGYTF.

This clonotype was detected a few times. The V call is TRBV20-1, the J call TRBJ1-2, with 7 bases aligning to TRBD1. The V gene end was trimmed by 4 bases and the J gene end by 6 bases; junction bases not matched to a gene: 5. The length of the CDR3 is 12 residues. The germline CDR1 and CDR2 sequences are DFQATT and SNEGSKA (reference sequence). The CDR3 loop reads CSANQGVNGYTF. The CDR3 nucleotides read TGCAGTGCTAACCAGGGGGTCAATGGCTACACCTTC.

The J gene is TRBJ1-2, the V gene TRBV11-2; D gene ambiguous. With 2 bases removed from V and 1 base from J, the gap between germline ends came to 11 bases. The CDR3 has 15 amino acids. CDR1 is SGHAT, CDR2 FQNNGV, per germline. The CDR3 region is CASSLRTGVNYGYTF. CDR3 nucleotide sequence: TGTGCCAGCAGCTTAAGGACCGGGGTTAACTATGGCTACACCTTC.

Only a few counts were recorded for this clonotype. The rearrangement uses TRBV10-3 and TRBJ1-5, with D uncertain. This CDR3 region has 13 residues. Germline assignment: CDR1 ENHRY and CDR2 SYGVKD. Trimming cost V 1 base and J 0 bases, with 1 base left between them. This CDR3 reads CAISEFSNQPQHF. The CDR3 nucleotides are TGTGCCATCAGTGAGTTTAGCAATCAGCCCCAGCATTTT.

As regards this clonotype: One end of the junction varies from germline; a read error may be responsible. The chain recombines TRBV11-2 with TRBJ2-1; the match to TRBD2 covers 8 bases. The CDR3 spans 12 residues. Germline-derived CDR1 and CDR2 are SGHAT and FQNNGV. This CDR3 is CASSPYPGLVLF. DNA of the CDR3: TGTGCCAGCAGCCCATACCCGGGACTAGTCCTTTTC.

This chain connects TRBV7-2 to TRBJ1-5, with 8 bases identical to TRBD1. V trimming: 2 bases; J trimming: 6 bases; junction bases outside the gene matches: 6. Germline assignment: CDR1 SGHTA and CDR2 FQGNSA. The CDR3 is 15 amino acids. The CDR3, as DNA: TGTGCCAGCAGCTTAATCCGGACAGGGACTCAGCCCCAGCATTTT. Amino acid sequence: CASSLIRTGTQPQHF.

The chain combines TRBV24-1 with TRBJ2-5; TRBD1 aligns across 9 bases. The CDR3 runs 15 residues. Germline V gene data show CDR1 as KGHDR and CDR2 as SFDVKD. V dropped 3 bases and J dropped 5; count of bases not matched to a gene: 6. As DNA, the CDR3 is TGTGCCACCAGTGATCTACAGGGGGCCGGGGAGACCCAGTACTTC. The encoded protein is CATSDLQGAGETQYF.

The chain couples TRBV14 to TRBJ2-3; D remains ambiguous. CDR1 SGHDN and CDR2 FVKESK come from the germline V gene. The length of the CDR3 is 14 residues. Trimming stripped 4 bases from V and 3 bases from J, with 11 bases between. The CDR3 nucleotides read TGTGCCAGCAGCCCCCACCTCGGAACAGATACGCAGTATTTT. Residues: CASSPHLGTDTQYF.

In this sample, this clonotype turned up a few times. The V call is TRBV29-1, the J call TRBJ2-7, with 11 bases fitting TRBD1. The CDR3 covers 14 residues. The V gene end was trimmed by 7 bases and the J gene end by 5 bases; junction bases not matched to a gene: 10. In germline, CDR1 is SQVTM, CDR2 ANQGSEA. This CDR3 is CSAEEGQGGHEQYF. CDR3 bases: TGCAGCGCCGAGGAGGGACAGGGGGGCCACGAGCAGTACTTC.

This chain links TRBV19 with TRBJ2-6; no clear D. V was trimmed by 7 bases and J by 0 bases, leaving 13 bases between them. Germline CDR1 and CDR2: LNHDA and SQIVND (reference sequence). This CDR3 region has 16 residues. The CDR3 sequence is CASTPWGPSGANVLTF. The CDR3 DNA reads TGTGCCAGTACCCCTTGGGGTCCCTCTGGGGCCAACGTCCTGACTTTC.

This clonotype was found many times. J is TRBJ2-2 and V is TRBV2; weak D call: TRBD1 (6 bases). V lost 7 bases and J 3 bases, leaving 15 bases between the germline ends. CDR1 and CDR2 (germline): SNHLY, FYNNEI. This CDR3 contains 15 residues. CDR3 nucleotide sequence: TGTGCCAGCAACTCTATAGGGGGAGACACCGGGGAGCTGTTTTTT. This translates into CASNSIGGDTGELFF.

The chain has TRBV12-3 or TRBV12-4 and TRBJ1-4, with a tentative D call TRBD1 (6 bases). Trimming stripped 5 bases from V and 4 bases from J, with 8 bases between. The CDR3 consists of 13 residues. CDR3 nucleotides: TGTGCCAGCAGTGGACAGCTTAATGAAAAACTGTTTTTT. Protein sequence: CASSGQLNEKLFF.

This clonotype was observed a handful of times. The chain uses TRBV5-6 and TRBJ2-7, with D hard to call. Germline values: CDR1 SGHDT, CDR2 YYEEEE. V gave up 3 bases and J gave up 2 bases, with 6 bases separating them. The CDR3 spans 12 residues. The CDR3 DNA is TGTGCCAGCAGCTCTGTGGCCTACGAGCAGTACTTC. This gives the protein CASSSVAYEQYF.

This clonotype was observed a handful of times. This chain links TRBV5-1 with TRBJ1-1, with D possibly TRBD1 on 6 matching bases. In germline, CDR1 is SGHRS, CDR2 YFSETQ. This CDR3 has 18 amino acids. Deletions cut 1 base from V and 0 bases from J, with 19 bases between. Written as DNA, the CDR3 is TGCGCCAGCAGCTTGCGCCCGACGGACAGCCCTCTGAACACTGAAGCTTTCTTT. It encodes CASSLRPTDSPLNTEAFF.

The chain joins TRBV14 to TRBJ1-6, with a weak D call TRBD1 (6 bases). CDR1 and CDR2 (germline): SGHDN, FVKESK. V was clipped by 4 bases and J by 11 bases, with 15 bases between them. The CDR3 loop spans 14 amino acids. The DNA for the CDR3 is TGTGCCAGCAGCCCACAGGGAGTTCGAGCACCCCTCCACTTT. Translation: CASSPQGVRAPLHF.

This clonotype was found a few times. The V gene is TRBV7-2, the J gene TRBJ2-5, with D possibly TRBD1 on 6 matching bases. V was pared by 3 bases and J by 6 bases, with 14 bases between. CDR3 length equals 14 residues. Germline V CDR1 and CDR2: SGHTA, FQGNSA. The CDR3 DNA reads as TGTGCCAGCAGCTTCTCCGGGACAAAAAAGACCCAGTACTTC. It encodes CASSFSGTKKTQYF. Supplemented by reference TRBV7-2 and TRBJ2-5, the full variable domain reads GAGVSQSPSNKVTEKGKDVELRCDPISGHTALYWYRQSLGQGLEFLIYFQGNSAPDKSGLPSDRFSAERTGGSVSTLTIQRTQQEDSAVYLCASSFSGTKKTQYFGPGTRLLVL.

The J gene is TRBJ2-7, the V gene TRBV29-1; a weak D match, TRBD1 (6 bases). CDR3 size: 13 residues. V was trimmed by 7 bases and J by 3 bases, leaving 16 bases between them. CDR1 and CDR2 from the germline V gene are SQVTM and ANQGSEA. CDR3 sequence reads: CSALSPDSYEQYF. As DNA, the CDR3 is TGCAGCGCACTATCCCCGGACAGCTACGAGCAGTACTTC.

V is TRBV24-1 and J is TRBJ2-2; the match to TRBD1 covers 10 bases. The CDR3 covers 16 residues. V lost 2 bases to trimming and J lost 7 bases; unmatched junction nucleotides: 6. Germline lookup yields CDR1 KGHDR and CDR2 SFDVKD. The CDR3 DNA reads TGTGCCACCAGTGATTCGACAGGGGGCTACGGCGGGGAGCTGTTTTTT. It is translated as CATSDSTGGYGGELFF.